The 21 T cell receptor beta chains in this list originate from one sample, sequenced in a study of OX40 agonist ivuxolimab in advanced cancers. Library preparation used the immunoSEQ multiplex PCR assay. This is the immuneACCESS table as TCRdb keeps it, with only in-frame sequences that have V and J called. A part of the clones is gone; compared with another copy, unresolved V genes explain less than half, and the rest is unexplained. This sample gives about 52,000 clones in total; 80% to 90% of them show up just once. Approximately 6.8% of the sample is taken by the ten largest. Sequenced material: CD4+ or CD8+ T cells sorted from blood, taken in a trial of the OX40 agonist ivuxolimab. Receptors were obtained from an adult with an advanced solid tumor such as melanoma, head and neck, liver or kidney cancer.

This rearrangement joins TRBV7-9 to TRBJ1-3; 7 bases match TRBD1. V was pared by 5 bases and J by 1 base, with 8 bases of the junction left unmatched. Germline values: CDR1 SEHNR, CDR2 FQNEAQ (reference sequence). The length of the CDR3 is 16 residues. In DNA, the CDR3 is TGTGCCAGCAGCCCGAGGGACAGCCTATCTGGAAACACCATATATTTT. It codes for CASSPRDSLSGNTIYF. The variable domain in full, with the rest retrieved from reference TRBV7-9 and TRBJ1-3, is DTGVSQNPRHKITKRGQNVTFRCDPISEHNRLYWYRQTLGQGPEFLTYFQNEAQLEKSRLLSDRFSAERPKGSFSTLEIQRTEQGDSAMYLCASSPRDSLSGNTIYFGEGSWLTVV.

The V call is TRBV10-3, the J call TRBJ1-1; 10 positions match TRBD1. Germline V gene data show CDR1 as ENHRY and CDR2 as SYGVKD. This CDR3 comprises 15 residues. V was clipped by 10 bases and J by 4 bases; unmatched bases: 12. In DNA form, the CDR3 reads TGTGCCACCAGCAGACAGGGGGCGCGGACCACTGAAGCTTTCTTT. Amino acid sequence: CATSRQGARTTEAFF.

This clone was observed once. This chain connects TRBV5-1 to TRBJ2-3; 15 bases match TRBD2. The CDR3 spans 19 residues. The germline V gene has CDR1 SGHRS and CDR2 YFSETQ. V was pared by 3 bases and J by 2 bases, with 10 bases of the junction left unmatched. The CDR3 protein is CASSSGLAGGHQSTDTQYF. CDR3 DNA sequence: TGCGCCAGCAGCTCGGGACTAGCGGGGGGCCACCAATCCACAGATACGCAGTATTTT. The variable domain in full, with the rest retrieved from reference TRBV5-1 and TRBJ2-3, is KAGVTQTPRYLIKTRGQQVTLSCSPISGHRSVSWYQQTPGQGLQFLFEYFSETQRNKGNFPGRFSGRQFSNSRSEMNVSTLELGDSALYLCASSSGLAGGHQSTDTQYFGPGTRLTVL.

This clone has a single count. The chain recombines TRBV9 with TRBJ2-2; D is unresolved. CDR1 and CDR2 from the germline V gene are SGDLS and YYNGEE. V lost 0 bases and J 3 bases, leaving 9 bases between the germline ends. The CDR3 covers 15 residues. Written as DNA, the CDR3 is TGTGCCAGCAGCGTAGACTCCTCTCACACCGGGGAGCTGTTTTTT. Amino acids: CASSVDSSHTGELFF.

This chain joins TRBV2 and TRBJ1-1; D is unclear. The germline V gene has CDR1 SNHLY and CDR2 FYNNEI. The CDR3 is 11 residues long. With 8 bases removed from V and 1 base from J, the gap between germline ends came to 5 bases. CDR3 sequence: CASRENTEAFF. The DNA for the CDR3 is TGTGCCAGCCGCGAGAACACTGAAGCTTTCTTT.

V is TRBV6-1 and J is TRBJ1-1, with 8 bases that match TRBD1. This CDR3 contains 14 residues. Trimming at V came to 4 bases and at J to 4 bases, leaving 5 bases not matched to a gene. Germline CDR1 MNHNS, CDR2 SASEGT. The CDR3 sequence is CASSARTGFTEAFF. The CDR3, as DNA: TGTGCCAGCAGTGCACGGACAGGGTTCACTGAAGCTTTCTTT.

The genes are TRBV5-6 and TRBJ1-2; the D gene is possibly TRBD1 (5 bases). Germline V gives CDR1 SGHDT, CDR2 YYEEEE. Trimming took off 0 bases at V and 1 base at J, with 7 bases between the two ends. The CDR3 runs to 14 residues. The CDR3 region has the DNA TGTGCCAGCAGCTTGGGACAGCTTAACTATGGCTACACCTTC. Amino acid sequence: CASSLGQLNYGYTF.

This clone turned up a few times. The same CDR3 also results from other DNA sequences found in this sample. The chain recombines TRBV9 with TRBJ1-3, with no clear D. V gave up 0 bases and J gave up 4 bases, with 8 bases separating them. The CDR3 sequence is 14 residues long. CDR1 and CDR2 (germline): SGDLS, YYNGEE. The CDR3 loop is CASSVALFGNTIYF. The CDR3 coding sequence is TGTGCCAGCAGCGTAGCCCTATTCGGAAACACCATATATTTT.

The rearrangement uses TRBV10-1 and TRBJ2-7; 10 bases are a match to TRBD1. J lost 0 bases, V lost 3 bases, and 8 bases had no gene match. The CDR3 is 17 residues long. Germline lookup yields CDR1 WNHNN and CDR2 SYGVQD (reference sequence). CDR3 bases: TGCGCCAGCAGTGAACGTTTTGGGACAGGGGTCTCCTACGAGCAGTACTTC. As protein: CASSERFGTGVSYEQYF.

The chain carries TRBV18 and TRBJ1-5; D remains unclear. Germline CDR1 KGHSH, CDR2 LQKENI. The CDR3 length is 15 residues. The V end was cut by 3 bases, the J end by 5 bases, with 14 bases between. The CDR3 coding sequence is TGTGCCAGCTCACCCGAGATAGGAATCGATCAGCCCCAGCATTTT. Protein product: CASSPEIGIDQPQHF.

This chain uses TRBV6-6 with TRBJ1-2, with D hard to call. The CDR3 is made up of 15 amino acids. V shed 0 bases and J shed 8 bases, with 16 bases lying between them. Per germline, CDR1 MNHNY and CDR2 SVGAGI (reference sequence). DNA for the CDR3: TGTGCCAGCAGTTACTCTACAGTGACTACGGGGGGCTACACCTTC. It codes for CASSYSTVTTGGYTF.

The chain has TRBV5-6 and TRBJ1-2; TRBD1 matches at 7 bases. After removal of 4 bases from V and 5 bases from J, the junction contained 8 bases not matched to a gene. Per the germline V gene, CDR1 is SGHDT and CDR2 is YYEEEE. The CDR3 spans 14 residues. The CDR3 is CASSPLVTGYGYTF. The CDR3 DNA follows: TGTGCCAGCAGCCCGCTTGTGACAGGGTATGGCTACACCTTC.

The gene calls are TRBV28 and TRBJ2-7; 8 bases line up with TRBD1. With 9 bases clipped from V and 4 bases from J, the junction kept 14 bases outside the gene matches. There are 15 residues in the CDR3. The V gene's germline CDR1 is MDHEN and CDR2 SYDVKM. The CDR3, as DNA: TGTGCCAGTCGGGTTTACGGGACAGGTCTGTACGAGCAGTACTTC. Amino acids: CASRVYGTGLYEQYF. The whole variable domain, filled in from reference TRBV28 and TRBJ2-7, reads DVKVTQSSRYLVKRTGEKVFLECVQDMDHENMFWYRQDPGLGLRLIYFSYDVKMKEKGDIPEGYSVSREKKERFSLILESASTNQTSMYLCASRVYGTGLYEQYFGPGTRLTVT.

The genes are TRBV11-3 and TRBJ2-1, with D tentatively TRBD1 or TRBD2 (5 bases each). The germline V gene encodes CDR1 SGHNT and CDR2 YENEEA. Deletions cut 5 bases from V and 9 bases from J, with 17 bases between. This CDR3 region has 14 residues. CDR3: CASSRSRDPVEQFF. The CDR3 DNA reads TGTGCCAGCAGCCGATCCCGGGACCCCGTTGAGCAGTTCTTC.

CDR3: CASLGVLGGTGGHNEQFF. The CDR3 DNA follows: TGTGCCAGCCTAGGAGTCCTAGGGGGGACAGGGGGCCACAATGAGCAGTTCTTC. The chain has TRBV19 and TRBJ2-1, with TRBD1 identical over 12 bases. Losses at the gene ends were 9 bases for V and 5 bases for J; bases not matched to a gene: 17. The germline V gene has CDR1 LNHDA and CDR2 SQIVND (reference sequence). The CDR3 contains 18 residues.

The genes are TRBV5-1 and TRBJ2-2; unclear D gene. CDR3 length: 14 amino acids. Germline V gives CDR1 SGHRS, CDR2 YFSETQ. Trimming took 0 bases from V and 6 from J, leaving 9 bases between them. The CDR3 protein is CASSLGLDSGELFF. The CDR3 nucleotides read TGCGCCAGCAGCTTGGGGTTGGATTCCGGGGAGCTGTTTTTT.

This chain connects TRBV2 to TRBJ2-5; 7 bases match TRBD2. Germline V gene sequence: CDR1 SNHLY, CDR2 FYNNEI. J lost 2 bases, V lost 6 bases, and 18 bases had no gene match. There are 18 residues in the CDR3. The CDR3 nucleotides are TGTGCCAGCAGAGGGCCTCCCGGGACTGCCGGGGGGCAAGAGACCCAGTACTTC. Protein sequence: CASRGPPGTAGGQETQYF. Full variable domain (outside the CDR3, taken from reference TRBV2 and TRBJ2-5): EPEVTQTPSHQVTQMGQEVILRCVPISNHLYFYWYRQILGQKVEFLVSFYNNEISEKSEIFDDQFSVERPDGSNFTLKIRSTKLEDSAMYFCASRGPPGTAGGQETQYFGPGTRLLVL.

The rearrangement joins TRBV5-4 to TRBJ2-5, with a tentative D call TRBD1 (5 bases). V lost 5 bases and J lost 3, with 11 bases in between. The germline gives CDR1 SGHNT, CDR2 YYREEE (reference sequence). The CDR3 extends over 13 amino acids. The CDR3 bases are TGTGCCAGCAGTCTTCAGGGCGAAGAGACCCAGTACTTC. It specifies CASSLQGEETQYF.

This clone was seen only once. This rearrangement joins TRBV6-5 to TRBJ2-7; the D gene is possibly TRBD1 (6 bases). CDR1 and CDR2 (germline): MNHEY, SVGAGI. Trimming stripped 5 bases from V and 5 bases from J, with 19 bases between. The CDR3 extends over 15 amino acids. CDR3 protein: CASSTGTQTLNEQYF. The CDR3 DNA reads as TGTGCCAGCAGTACGGGGACACAGACCCTCAACGAGCAGTACTTC.

This clone was recorded once. This chain uses TRBV5-1 with TRBJ2-5; D may correspond to TRBD1 or TRBD2 (5 bases each). Trimming left V 0 bases short and J 5 bases short, with 17 bases between. From germline, CDR1 is SGHRS and CDR2 YFSETQ. The CDR3 length is 16 residues. The CDR3 sequence is CASSLGSGPLGETQYF. The CDR3 coding sequence is TGCGCCAGCAGCTTGGGGTCGGGGCCGCTAGGTGAGACCCAGTACTTC.

The J gene is TRBJ1-4, the V gene TRBV6-5; TRBD1 agrees at 7 bases. CDR1 and CDR2 (germline): MNHEY, SVGAGI. V shed 6 bases and J 8 bases; nucleotides not matched to a gene: 12. The CDR3 is 15 amino acids. In DNA form, the CDR3 reads TGTGCCAGCAGACCCGACAGGGATGGCGGGGAAAAACTGTTTTTT. Translated: CASRPDRDGGEKLFF.